One sample yielded the 27 T cell receptor beta chains listed below, sequenced in a study of early T cells in non-severe SARS-CoV-2 infection. TCRdb re-analysed the 5' RACE reads in MiXCR, keeping a single row per CDR3 protein. The data show 55,000 to 65,000 distinct CDR3 sequences, roughly 12% seen once. Material: whole blood, obtained at baseline. The receptors here all came from an adult who was a healthcare worker with PCR-confirmed SARS-CoV-2 infection or an uninfected control (not recorded which).

This clonotype was seen a few times. The genes are TRBV28 and TRBJ1-1, with no clear D. CDR3 size: 15 residues. V was shortened by 0 bases and J by 6 bases, with 14 bases between the two germline ends. Germline CDR1 MDHEN, CDR2 SYDVKM. Written as DNA, the CDR3 is TGTGCCAGCAGTTTATGGAAAGGCCCGGCCGCTGAAGCTTTCTTT. Translating gives CASSLWKGPAAEAFF.

J is TRBJ1-5 and V is TRBV6-2 or TRBV6-3; 9 nucleotides match TRBD1. Per germline, CDR1 MNHEY and CDR2 SVGEGT. V gave up 5 bases and J gave up 3 bases; unmatched junction bases: 8. CDR3 length: 16 residues. CDR3 sequence reads: CASSLPGQGNNQPQHF. Written as DNA, the CDR3 is TGTGCCAGCAGTCTACCGGGACAGGGAAACAATCAGCCCCAGCATTTT.

This clonotype was picked up one time. The genes are TRBV20-1 and TRBJ2-4; TRBD1 matches 9 bases. This CDR3 is 14 amino acids long. CDR1 and CDR2 from the germline V gene are DFQATT and SNEGSKA (reference sequence). V was pared by 3 bases and J by 5 bases, with 5 bases of the junction left unmatched. The CDR3 bases are TGCAGTGCTAGGGTACAGGGGGCCCAAAACATTCAGTACTTC. Translating gives CSARVQGAQNIQYF.

Many counts were recorded for this clonotype. The V call is TRBV7-9, the J call TRBJ2-1; D ambiguous. This CDR3 is 11 amino acids long. Germline V gene data show CDR1 as SEHNR and CDR2 as FQNEAQ (reference sequence). With 1 base removed from V and 8 bases from J, the gap between germline ends came to 3 bases. As DNA, the CDR3 is TGTGCCAGCAGCTTAGTCGATGAGCAGTTCTTC. Translation gives CASSLVDEQFF.

This clonotype was seen at least ten times. As DNA, the CDR3 is TGTGCCAGCAGCTTAGATAGTCTAGCGGGGGGGCAGACAGATACGCAGTATTTT. This encodes CASSLDSLAGGQTDTQYF. V and J are TRBV11-2 and TRBJ2-3, with 12 nucleotides matching TRBD2. This CDR3 comprises 18 residues. Trimming cost V 0 bases and J 3 bases; bases outside gene matches: 7. Germline-derived CDR1 and CDR2 are SGHAT and FQNNGV.

This clonotype was detected a few times. J is TRBJ2-2 and V is TRBV20-1, with 7 bases aligning to TRBD2. Trimming at V came to 2 bases and at J to 0 bases, leaving 9 bases not matched to a gene. Per germline, CDR1 DFQATT and CDR2 SNEGSKA (reference sequence). The CDR3 consists of 17 residues. CDR3 nucleotides: TGCAGTGCTAGATCGACCAGCGGGGCCTCGAACACCGGGGAGCTGTTTTTT. This encodes CSARSTSGASNTGELFF.

This clonotype occurred a few times. V and J are TRBV10-1 and TRBJ2-7; 10 positions match TRBD1. This CDR3 has 16 residues. CDR1 is WNHNN, CDR2 SYGVQD, per germline (reference sequence). V lost 6 bases to trimming and J lost 7 bases; unmatched junction nucleotides: 15. In DNA, the CDR3 is TGCGCCAGCAGGACAGAGAGCGGGACAGGGGCATTGGAGCAGTACTTC. Amino acid sequence: CASRTESGTGALEQYF.

This clonotype appeared a few times. V usage is TRBV10-3 and J usage is TRBJ2-7; TRBD1 agrees at 11 bases. Trimming removed 3 bases from V and 9 bases from J; junction bases left unmatched: 7. The germline V gene has CDR1 ENHRY and CDR2 SYGVKD. The CDR3 has 14 residues. CDR3 in DNA: TGTGCCATCAGTGAAGAAGGGACAGGGGGTTGGCAGTACTTC. Protein product: CAISEEGTGGWQYF.

V gene TRBV21-1 combines with J gene TRBJ2-7. TRBV21-1 is annotated as a pseudogene. The CDR3 consists of 13 residues. The CDR3: CASRRIAYYEQYF. The CDR3 nucleotides read TGTGCCAGCAGAAGGATTGCTTACTACGAGCAGTACTTC.

In this sample, this clonotype turned up a few times. The chain couples TRBV7-9 to TRBJ2-3; possibly TRBD2 for D (5 bases). The V gene's germline CDR1 is SEHNR and CDR2 FQNEAQ (reference sequence). This CDR3 has 15 residues. V shed 5 bases and J shed 0 bases, with 12 bases lying between them. CDR3 nucleotide sequence: TGTGCCAGCAGCCCCAGCGGCGGAAGCACAGATACGCAGTATTTT. This gives the protein CASSPSGGSTDTQYF. The full variable domain, completed using reference TRBV7-9 and TRBJ2-3, is DTGVSQNPRHKITKRGQNVTFRCDPISEHNRLYWYRQTLGQGPEFLTYFQNEAQLEKSRLLSDRFSAERPKGSFSTLEIQRTEQGDSAMYLCASSPSGGSTDTQYFGPGTRLTVL.

The CDR3 region is CASSYSTSGDTGELFF. In nucleotides, the CDR3 is TGTGCCAGCAGTTACTCGACTAGCGGGGACACCGGGGAGCTGTTTTTT. This rearrangement joins TRBV6-2 or TRBV6-3 to TRBJ2-2, with 11 bases fitting TRBD2. Looked up from germline, CDR1 is MNHEY and CDR2 is SVGEGT. The CDR3 sequence is 16 residues long. Trimming took 0 bases from V and 3 from J; bases not matched to a gene: 0.

This chain joins TRBV6-4 and TRBJ2-3; 11 nucleotides align to TRBD2. Per germline, CDR1 MRHNA and CDR2 SNTAGT. The CDR3 totals 16 residues. V lost 3 bases and J lost 0; bases outside the gene matches: 2. DNA for the CDR3: TGTGCCAGCAGTGAATTAGCGGGAGGGAGCACAGATACGCAGTATTTT. It is translated as CASSELAGGSTDTQYF.

This CDR3 is CASSSDPSSYNEQFF. The CDR3 DNA reads as TGTGCCAGCAGCTCAGATCCCAGCTCCTACAATGAGCAGTTCTTC. This rearrangement joins TRBV11-2 to TRBJ2-1; D is unclear. The CDR3 is 15 residues long. Trimming cost V 4 bases and J 0 bases, with 10 bases left between them. Germline loops: CDR1 SGHAT, CDR2 FQNNGV.

This clonotype was counted at least ten times. The rearrangement joins TRBV18 to TRBJ1-5; D unresolved. The germline gives CDR1 KGHSH, CDR2 LQKENI. V was cut by 6 bases and J by 0 bases, with 12 bases left in between. The CDR3 length is 15 residues. CDR3 sequence (DNA): TGTGCCAGCTCGCCCCGACACGATAGCAATCAGCCCCAGCATTTT. It codes for CASSPRHDSNQPQHF.

This chain uses TRBV5-4 with TRBJ1-3; 7 nucleotides line up with TRBD1. Germline assignment: CDR1 SGHNT and CDR2 YYREEE (reference sequence). This CDR3 region has 15 residues. The trim removed 4 bases at V and 2 bases at J, leaving 6 bases unmatched. The CDR3 is CASSASTGPGNTIYF. CDR3 nucleotides: TGTGCCAGCAGCGCCTCGACAGGGCCTGGAAACACCATATATTTT. Based on the CDR3 plus reference TRBV5-4 and TRBJ1-3, the full variable domain is ETGVTQSPTHLIKTRGQQVTLRCSSQSGHNTVSWYQQALGQGPQFIFQYYREEENGRGNFPPRFSGLQFPNYSSELNVNALELDDSALYLCASSASTGPGNTIYFGEGSWLTVV.

This clonotype has a handful of counts. The CDR3 DNA is TGCGCCAGCAGCTTGGGGACTAGCTCCGGGGCTTGGTCCGGGGAGCTGTTTTTT. Protein product: CASSLGTSSGAWSGELFF. This chain joins TRBV5-1 and TRBJ2-2; 8 bases map to TRBD2. The CDR3 totals 18 residues. CDR1 is SGHRS, CDR2 YFSETQ, per germline. Losses at the gene ends were 0 bases for V and 6 bases for J; bases not matched to a gene: 13. Looking up the rest from reference TRBV5-1 and TRBJ2-2 gives the full variable domain: KAGVTQTPRYLIKTRGQQVTLSCSPISGHRSVSWYQQTPGQGLQFLFEYFSETQRNKGNFPGRFSGRQFSNSRSEMNVSTLELGDSALYLCASSLGTSSGAWSGELFFGEGSRLTVL.

This clonotype was observed a few times. The chain uses TRBV10-3 and TRBJ2-2; D is possibly TRBD1 or TRBD2 (7 bases each). The V gene lost 8 bases and the J gene lost 0 bases, with 19 bases spanning the gap. The CDR3 is 17 residues long. From germline, CDR1 is ENHRY and CDR2 SYGVKD. CDR3 sequence (DNA): TGTGCCATCGGAACGGGGGGACAGAACGCGAACACCGGGGAGCTGTTTTTT. Amino acids: CAIGTGGQNANTGELFF.

This chain joins TRBV7-6 and TRBJ2-5; D not certain. Trimming removed 8 bases from V and 0 bases from J, with 10 bases in between. The CDR3 contains 13 residues. Germline CDR1 is SGHVS and CDR2 is FNYEAQ. CDR3 protein: CASSVPYQETQYF. The CDR3 nucleotides are TGTGCCAGCTCCGTGCCGTACCAAGAGACCCAGTACTTC.

By its share, this clonotype is medium-sized (0.01 to 0.1%). The rearrangement joins TRBV30 to TRBJ2-2, with D perhaps TRBD1 or TRBD2 (7 bases each). The CDR3 totals 15 residues. Trimming took 1 base from V and 3 from J, leaving 12 bases between them. CDR1 GTSNPN and CDR2 SVGIG come from the germline V gene (reference sequence). CDR3 DNA sequence: TGTGCCTGGAGTGCAGGGGGGGAGGACACCGGGGAGCTGTTTTTT. Encoded protein: CAWSAGGEDTGELFF. The whole variable domain, filled in from reference TRBV30 and TRBJ2-2, reads SQTIHQWPATLVQPVGSPLSLECTVEGTSNPNLYWYRQAAGRGLQLLFYSVGIGQISSEVPQNLSASRPQDRQFILSSKKLLLSDSGFYLCAWSAGGEDTGELFFGEGSRLTVL.

This clonotype was observed a handful of times. The chain joins TRBV10-3 to TRBJ2-6; D unresolved. The CDR3 is made up of 12 amino acids. V lost 6 bases and J 0 bases, leaving 0 bases between the germline ends. From germline, CDR1 is ENHRY and CDR2 SYGVKD. The CDR3 region is CAISSGANVLTF. In DNA, the CDR3 is TGTGCCATCAGCTCTGGGGCCAACGTCCTGACTTTC.

This clonotype was observed a handful of times. The chain couples TRBV19 to TRBJ2-7; 9 positions agree with TRBD1. With V trimmed by 5 bases and J by 5 bases, 4 bases remained unmatched. Per the germline V gene, CDR1 is LNHDA and CDR2 is SQIVND (reference sequence). The CDR3 has 13 residues. The chain's CDR3 is CASSPTGGDEQYF. CDR3 nucleotide sequence: TGTGCCAGTAGTCCGACAGGGGGTGACGAGCAGTACTTC.

This clonotype has just a few counts. The chain couples TRBV7-9 to TRBJ1-3; 7 bases are shared with TRBD1. The V gene end was trimmed by 4 bases and the J gene end by 0 bases; junction bases not matched to a gene: 3. Germline CDR1 SEHNR, CDR2 FQNEAQ (reference sequence). There are 15 residues in the CDR3. The CDR3 DNA reads TGTGCCAGCAGCTCGACAGGGTTCTCTGGAAACACCATATATTTT. Its translation is CASSSTGFSGNTIYF.

The chain links TRBV29-1 to TRBJ2-1; 8 bases fit TRBD1. The CDR3 loop spans 16 amino acids. Trimming at V came to 2 bases and at J to 8 bases, leaving 14 bases not matched to a gene. CDR1 SQVTM and CDR2 ANQGSEA come from the germline V gene. In DNA form, the CDR3 reads TGCAGCGTTGAACATCCCAGGACAGGGCTTATGGATGAGCAGTTCTTC. The encoded protein is CSVEHPRTGLMDEQFF.

This clonotype was detected a few times. The rearrangement links TRBV6-5 to TRBJ2-7, with 9 bases identical to TRBD2. Trimming removed 5 bases from V and 3 bases from J; junction bases left unmatched: 2. Looked up from germline, CDR1 is MNHEY and CDR2 is SVGAGI. This CDR3 contains 13 residues. CDR3 nucleotides: TGTGCCAGCAGTACGACTAGCGGCTACGAGCAGTACTTC. This sequence encodes CASSTTSGYEQYF.

Written as DNA, the CDR3 is TGCGCCAGCAGTCTTGACACCTCCCCCGGAGCTTTCTTT. Its translation: CASSLDTSPGAFF. The chain joins TRBV5-1 to TRBJ1-1; no reliable D call. Germline CDR1 and CDR2: SGHRS and YFSETQ. V dropped 5 bases and J dropped 10 bases, with 18 bases sitting between them. The CDR3 consists of 13 residues.

This clonotype was seen a few times. The chain carries TRBV7-2 and TRBJ2-7; D uncertain. Germline V gives CDR1 SGHTA, CDR2 FQGNSA. Trimming shortened V by 5 bases and J by 7 bases, and 9 bases separated the two germline ends. The length of the CDR3 is 11 residues. Here the CDR3 reads CASSLSFEQYF. The DNA of the CDR3 is TGTGCCAGCAGCCTTAGTTTTGAGCAGTACTTC. The variable domain in full, with the rest retrieved from reference TRBV7-2 and TRBJ2-7, is GAGVSQSPSNKVTEKGKDVELRCDPISGHTALYWYRQSLGQGLEFLIYFQGNSAPDKSGLPSDRFSAERTGGSVSTLTIQRTQQEDSAVYLCASSLSFEQYFGPGTRLTVT.

The rearrangement joins TRBV19 to TRBJ2-3; 7 bases match TRBD2. The CDR3 covers 15 residues. The J segment lost 0 bases and the V segment lost 7 bases, leaving 7 bases of the junction unmatched. CDR1 LNHDA and CDR2 SQIVND come from the germline V gene (reference sequence). CDR3 sequence reads: CASTPREASTDTQYF. The CDR3, as DNA: TGTGCCAGTACCCCCCGGGAGGCGAGCACAGATACGCAGTATTTT.